This T cell receptor (beta chain) was obtained from a study of cytomegalovirus exposure and HLA in healthy donors. Overall study results and limits: Later analysis suggested most CMV-associated TCR beta chains were HLA-restricted.

V lost 3 bases to trimming and J lost 4 bases; unmatched junction nucleotides: 3. The CDR3 spans 14 residues. The germline V gene has CDR1 LNHDA and CDR2 SQIVND (reference sequence). On this clone itself: Its antigen remains unidentified.

The PCR used 60 Vbeta and 13 Jbeta primers. Produced via immunoSEQ multiplex PCR; TCRdb's table is partial and in-frame only. The sample carries some 120,000 clones, about 68% recorded once. The sample consisted of PBMCs. This chain joins TRBV19 and TRBJ2-3, with 8 bases fitting TRBD2. The receptor's source is a man aged 35 to 55 in good health and CMV-seropositive. The CDR3 DNA sequence: TGTGCCAGTAGTATCGGGGGGGAATCAGATACGCAGTATTTT. It yields the protein CASSIGGESDTQYF.